The sequence of this T cell receptor (beta chain) was determined in a study of shared clonotypes between healthy human individuals. Unsorted PBMC replicate PCRs used approximately 290 ng DNA, 25,000 to 35,000 T cell genomes. Generated by immunoSEQ multiplex PCR, the TCRdb table keeps only in-frame clones and is missing some. Of more than 450,000 clones in the sample, 70% to 80% are singletons; the top ten hold 10% to 15%. Deletions cut 2 bases from V and 0 bases from J, with 7 bases between. This CDR3 is built from 14 residues. Germline-derived CDR1 and CDR2 are MNHNY and SVGAGI (reference sequence). Donors had no recently reported acute infections or vaccinations and were HIV-negative.

This clonotype was obtained from a woman aged 35 to 49 in good health. Some clones in this sample may be carry-over from other donors' samples. Sequenced: PBMCs. The chain couples TRBV6-6 to TRBJ1-1; D remains unclear. CDR3 region: CASSYRLMNTEAFF. The CDR3 DNA reads as TGTGCCAGCAGTTACCGACTGATGAACACTGAAGCTTTCTTT.